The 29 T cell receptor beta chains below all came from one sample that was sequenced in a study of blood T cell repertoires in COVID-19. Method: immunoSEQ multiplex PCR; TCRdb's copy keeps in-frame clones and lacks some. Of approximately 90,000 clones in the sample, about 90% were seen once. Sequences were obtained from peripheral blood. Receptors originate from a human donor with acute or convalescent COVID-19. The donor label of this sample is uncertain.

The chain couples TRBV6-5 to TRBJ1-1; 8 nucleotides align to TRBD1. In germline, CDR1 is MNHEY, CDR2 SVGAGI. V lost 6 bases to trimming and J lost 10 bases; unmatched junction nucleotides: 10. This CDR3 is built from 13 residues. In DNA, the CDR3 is TGTGCCAGCAGGCAGGGGGCAGGCGTAGTAGCTTTCTTT. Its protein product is CASRQGAGVVAFF.

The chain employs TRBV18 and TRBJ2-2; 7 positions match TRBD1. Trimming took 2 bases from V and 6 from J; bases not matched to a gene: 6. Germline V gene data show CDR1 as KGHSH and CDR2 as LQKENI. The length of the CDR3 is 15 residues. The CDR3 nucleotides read TGTGCCAGCTCACCAGTCCTAACAGGGGCCGGGGAGCTGTTTTTT. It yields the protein CASSPVLTGAGELFF.

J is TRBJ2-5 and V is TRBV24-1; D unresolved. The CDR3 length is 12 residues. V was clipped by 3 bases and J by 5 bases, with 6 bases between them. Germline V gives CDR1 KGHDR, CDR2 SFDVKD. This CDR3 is CATSDDWETQYF. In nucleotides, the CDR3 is TGTGCCACCAGTGATGACTGGGAGACCCAGTACTTC.

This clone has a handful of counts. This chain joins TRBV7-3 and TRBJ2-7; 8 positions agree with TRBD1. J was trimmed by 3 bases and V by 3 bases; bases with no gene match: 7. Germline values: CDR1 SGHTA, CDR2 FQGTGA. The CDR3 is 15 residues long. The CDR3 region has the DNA TGTGCCAGCAGCTTGGGGACAGGATTGATCTACGAGCAGTACTTC. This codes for CASSLGTGLIYEQYF.

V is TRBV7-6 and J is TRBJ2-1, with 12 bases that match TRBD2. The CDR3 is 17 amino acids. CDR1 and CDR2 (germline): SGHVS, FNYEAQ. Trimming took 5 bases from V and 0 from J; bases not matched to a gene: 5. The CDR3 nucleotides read TGTGCCAGCAGCGTGACTAGCGGGGGACCCTCCTACAATGAGCAGTTCTTC. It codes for CASSVTSGGPSYNEQFF. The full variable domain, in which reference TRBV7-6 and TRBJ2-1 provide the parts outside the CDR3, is GAGVSQSPRYKVTKRGQDVALRCDPISGHVSLYWYRQALGQGPEFLTYFNYEAQQDKSGLPNDRFSAERPEGSISTLTIQRTEQRDSAMYRCASSVTSGGPSYNEQFFGPGTRLTVL.

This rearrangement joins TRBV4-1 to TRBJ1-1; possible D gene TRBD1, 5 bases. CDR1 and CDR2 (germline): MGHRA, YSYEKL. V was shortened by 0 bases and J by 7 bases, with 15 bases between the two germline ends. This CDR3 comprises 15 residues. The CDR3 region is CASSQDGRRVGEAFF. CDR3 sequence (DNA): TGCGCCAGCAGCCAAGATGGGCGCAGGGTCGGTGAAGCTTTCTTT.

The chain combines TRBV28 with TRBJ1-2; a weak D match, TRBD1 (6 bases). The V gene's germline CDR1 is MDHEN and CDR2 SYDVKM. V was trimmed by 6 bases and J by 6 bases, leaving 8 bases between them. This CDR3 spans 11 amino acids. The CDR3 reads CASRRQDGYTF. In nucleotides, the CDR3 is TGTGCCAGCAGGCGACAGGATGGCTACACCTTC.

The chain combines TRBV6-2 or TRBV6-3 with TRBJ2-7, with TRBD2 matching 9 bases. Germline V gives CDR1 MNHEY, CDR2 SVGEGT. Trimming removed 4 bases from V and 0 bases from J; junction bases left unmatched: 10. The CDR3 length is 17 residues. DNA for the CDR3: TGTGCCAGCAGTTCCCCCATGCTAGCGGGGATCTCCTACGAGCAGTACTTC. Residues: CASSSPMLAGISYEQYF.

The CDR3 loop is CASSLAGGGTEAFF. The CDR3 DNA follows: TGCGCCAGCAGCTTGGCGGGGGGTGGGACTGAAGCTTTCTTT. The V gene is TRBV5-1, the J gene TRBJ1-1; tentatively, D is TRBD1 (5 bases). Trimming removed 0 bases from V and 5 bases from J, with 11 bases in between. The CDR3 has 14 amino acids. Germline V CDR1 and CDR2: SGHRS, YFSETQ.

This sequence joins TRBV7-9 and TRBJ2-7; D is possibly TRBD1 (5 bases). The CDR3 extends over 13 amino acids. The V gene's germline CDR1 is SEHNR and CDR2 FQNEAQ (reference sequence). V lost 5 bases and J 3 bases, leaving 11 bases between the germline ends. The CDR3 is CASSPVGVYEQYF. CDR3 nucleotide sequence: TGTGCCAGCAGCCCCGTAGGGGTCTACGAGCAGTACTTC.

The CDR3 loop is CASSQGRDRVGVGEKLFF. Written as DNA, the CDR3 is TGTGCCAGCAGCCAAGGCCGGGACAGGGTGGGCGTGGGTGAAAAACTGTTTTTT. The gene calls are TRBV4-2 and TRBJ1-4; 9 bases fit TRBD1. The CDR3 has 18 amino acids. The V gene end was trimmed by 1 base and the J gene end by 7 bases; junction bases not matched to a gene: 13. Germline V gene sequence: CDR1 LGHNA, CDR2 YNFKEQ.

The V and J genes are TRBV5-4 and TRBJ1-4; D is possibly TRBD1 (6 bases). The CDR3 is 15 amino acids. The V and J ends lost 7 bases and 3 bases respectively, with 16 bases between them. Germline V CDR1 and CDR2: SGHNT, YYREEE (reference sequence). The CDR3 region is CASSSMGAPNEKLFF. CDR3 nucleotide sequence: TGTGCCAGCTCCTCGATGGGGGCTCCTAATGAAAAACTGTTTTTT.

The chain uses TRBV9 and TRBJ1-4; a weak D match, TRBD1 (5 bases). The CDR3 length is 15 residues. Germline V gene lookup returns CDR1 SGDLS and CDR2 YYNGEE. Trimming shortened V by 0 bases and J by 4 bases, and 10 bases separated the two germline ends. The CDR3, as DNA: TGTGCCAGCAGCGTAGGGGCAGGGAATAATGAAAAACTGTTTTTT. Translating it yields CASSVGAGNNEKLFF.

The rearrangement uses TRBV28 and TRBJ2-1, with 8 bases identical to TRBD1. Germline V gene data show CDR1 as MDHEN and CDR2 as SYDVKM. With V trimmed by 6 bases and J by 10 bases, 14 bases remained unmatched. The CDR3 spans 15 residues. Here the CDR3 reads CASRRTGTNFREQFF. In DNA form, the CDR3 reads TGTGCCAGCAGAAGGACAGGGACCAACTTTAGGGAGCAGTTCTTC.

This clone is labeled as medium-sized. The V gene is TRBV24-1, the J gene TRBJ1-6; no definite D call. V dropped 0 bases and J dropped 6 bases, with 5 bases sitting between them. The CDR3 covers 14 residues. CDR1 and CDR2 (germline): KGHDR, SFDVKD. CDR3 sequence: CATSDLRVNSPLHF. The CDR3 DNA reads TGTGCCACCAGTGATTTGCGAGTTAATTCACCCCTCCACTTT.

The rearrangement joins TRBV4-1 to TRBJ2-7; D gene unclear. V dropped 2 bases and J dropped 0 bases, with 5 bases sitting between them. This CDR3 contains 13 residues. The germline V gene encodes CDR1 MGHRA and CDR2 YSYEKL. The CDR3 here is CASSQLSSYEQYF. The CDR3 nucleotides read TGCGCCAGCAGCCAACTAAGCTCCTACGAGCAGTACTTC.

Written as DNA, the CDR3 is TGTGCCAGCAGCCAGATAGCCCAGCAAGAGACCCAGTACTTC. Translated: CASSQIAQQETQYF. The V call is TRBV14, the J call TRBJ2-5; D is ambiguous. Trimming took off 3 bases at V and 2 bases at J, with 10 bases between the two ends. CDR1 is SGHDN, CDR2 FVKESK, per germline. The CDR3 extends over 14 amino acids.

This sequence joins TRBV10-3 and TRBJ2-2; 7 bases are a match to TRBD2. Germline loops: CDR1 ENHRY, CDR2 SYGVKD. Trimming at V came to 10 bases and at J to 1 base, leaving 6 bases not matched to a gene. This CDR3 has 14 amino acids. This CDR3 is CATRGGGNTGELFF. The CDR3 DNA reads TGTGCCACACGGGGCGGGGGGAACACCGGGGAGCTGTTTTTT.

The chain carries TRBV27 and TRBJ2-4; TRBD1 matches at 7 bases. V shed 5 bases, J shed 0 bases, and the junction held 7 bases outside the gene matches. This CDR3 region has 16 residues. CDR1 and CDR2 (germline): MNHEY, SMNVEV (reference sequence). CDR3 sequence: CASSPGQLLAKNIQYF. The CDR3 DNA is TGTGCCAGCAGTCCGGGACAGCTCCTAGCCAAAAACATTCAGTACTTC.

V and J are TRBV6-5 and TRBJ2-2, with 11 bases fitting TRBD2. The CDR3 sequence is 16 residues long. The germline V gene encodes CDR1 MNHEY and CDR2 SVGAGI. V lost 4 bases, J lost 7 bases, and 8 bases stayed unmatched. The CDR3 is CASSWASGGRGGELFF. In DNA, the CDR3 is TGTGCCAGCAGTTGGGCTAGCGGGGGGCGGGGCGGGGAGCTGTTTTTT.

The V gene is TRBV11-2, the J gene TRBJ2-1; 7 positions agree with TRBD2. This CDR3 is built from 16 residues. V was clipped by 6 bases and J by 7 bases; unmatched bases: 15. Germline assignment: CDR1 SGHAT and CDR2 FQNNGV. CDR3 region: CASSSKGLPKGNEQFF. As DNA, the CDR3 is TGTGCCAGCAGTTCGAAGGGACTACCTAAGGGGAATGAGCAGTTCTTC.

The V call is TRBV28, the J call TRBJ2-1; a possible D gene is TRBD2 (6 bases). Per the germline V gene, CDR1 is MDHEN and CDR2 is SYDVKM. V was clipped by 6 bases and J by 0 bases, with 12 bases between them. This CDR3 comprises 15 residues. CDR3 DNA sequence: TGTGCCAGCAGCATGGTAGCGGCCTCCTACAATGAGCAGTTCTTC. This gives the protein CASSMVAASYNEQFF.

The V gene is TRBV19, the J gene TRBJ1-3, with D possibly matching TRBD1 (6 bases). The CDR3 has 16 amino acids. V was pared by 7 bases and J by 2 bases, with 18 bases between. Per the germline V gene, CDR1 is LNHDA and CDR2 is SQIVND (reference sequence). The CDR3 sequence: CASTNRPGQAGNTIYF. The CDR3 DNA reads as TGTGCCAGTACTAATAGACCGGGACAAGCTGGAAACACCATATATTTT. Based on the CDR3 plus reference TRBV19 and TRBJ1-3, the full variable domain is DGGITQSPKYLFRKEGQNVTLSCEQNLNHDAMYWYRQDPGQGLRLIYYSQIVNDFQKGDIAEGYSVSREKKESFPLTVTSAQKNPTAFYLCASTNRPGQAGNTIYFGEGSWLTVV.

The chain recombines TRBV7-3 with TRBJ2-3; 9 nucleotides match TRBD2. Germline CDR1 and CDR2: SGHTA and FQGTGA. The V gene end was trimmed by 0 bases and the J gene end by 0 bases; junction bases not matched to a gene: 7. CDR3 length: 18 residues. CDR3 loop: CASSLTSIAGASTDTQYF. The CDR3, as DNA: TGTGCCAGCAGCTTAACCTCGATAGCGGGGGCGAGCACAGATACGCAGTATTTT.

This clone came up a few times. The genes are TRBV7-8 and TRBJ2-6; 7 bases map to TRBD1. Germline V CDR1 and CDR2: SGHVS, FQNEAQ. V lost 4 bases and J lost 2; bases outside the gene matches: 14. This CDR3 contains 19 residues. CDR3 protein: CASSSRGQTTVAGANVLTF. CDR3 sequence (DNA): TGTGCCAGCAGCTCCCGGGGACAGACAACCGTTGCTGGGGCCAACGTCCTGACTTTC.

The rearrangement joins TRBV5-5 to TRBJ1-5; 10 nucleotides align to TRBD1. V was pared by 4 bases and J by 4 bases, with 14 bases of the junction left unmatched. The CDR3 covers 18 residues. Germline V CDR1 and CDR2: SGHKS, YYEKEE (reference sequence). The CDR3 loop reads CASSLGTGASLGNQPQHF. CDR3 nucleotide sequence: TGTGCCAGCAGCCTCGGGACAGGGGCAAGCCTAGGGAATCAGCCCCAGCATTTT.

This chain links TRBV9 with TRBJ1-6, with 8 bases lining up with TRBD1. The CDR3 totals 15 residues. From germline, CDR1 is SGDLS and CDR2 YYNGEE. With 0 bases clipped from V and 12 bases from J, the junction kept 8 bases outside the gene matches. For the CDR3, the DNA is TGTGCCAGCAGCGTAGACGGGGCGGGGACAGGACCCCTCCACTTT. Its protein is CASSVDGAGTGPLHF. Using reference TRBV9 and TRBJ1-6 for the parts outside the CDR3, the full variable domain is DSGVTQTPKHLITATGQRVTLRCSPRSGDLSVYWYQQSLDQGLQFLIQYYNGEERAKGNILERFSAQQFPDLHSELNLSSLELGDSALYFCASSVDGAGTGPLHFGNGTRLTVT.

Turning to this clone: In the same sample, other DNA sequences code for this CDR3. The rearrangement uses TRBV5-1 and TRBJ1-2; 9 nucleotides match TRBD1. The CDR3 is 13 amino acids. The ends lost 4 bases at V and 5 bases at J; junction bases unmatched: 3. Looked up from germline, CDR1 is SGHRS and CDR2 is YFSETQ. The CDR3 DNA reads TGCGCCAGCAGCACAGACAGGGGGTATGGCTACACCTTC. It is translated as CASSTDRGYGYTF.

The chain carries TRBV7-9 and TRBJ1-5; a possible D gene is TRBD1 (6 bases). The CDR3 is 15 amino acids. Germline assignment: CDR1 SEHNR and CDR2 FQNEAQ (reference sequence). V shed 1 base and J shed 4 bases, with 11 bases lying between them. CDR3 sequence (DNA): TGTGCCAGCAGCTTAGAGGGACACCAAAATCAGCCCCAGCATTTT. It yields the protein CASSLEGHQNQPQHF. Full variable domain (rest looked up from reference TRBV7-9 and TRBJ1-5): DTGVSQNPRHKITKRGQNVTFRCDPISEHNRLYWYRQTLGQGPEFLTYFQNEAQLEKSRLLSDRFSAERPKGSFSTLEIQRTEQGDSAMYLCASSLEGHQNQPQHFGDGTRLSIL.